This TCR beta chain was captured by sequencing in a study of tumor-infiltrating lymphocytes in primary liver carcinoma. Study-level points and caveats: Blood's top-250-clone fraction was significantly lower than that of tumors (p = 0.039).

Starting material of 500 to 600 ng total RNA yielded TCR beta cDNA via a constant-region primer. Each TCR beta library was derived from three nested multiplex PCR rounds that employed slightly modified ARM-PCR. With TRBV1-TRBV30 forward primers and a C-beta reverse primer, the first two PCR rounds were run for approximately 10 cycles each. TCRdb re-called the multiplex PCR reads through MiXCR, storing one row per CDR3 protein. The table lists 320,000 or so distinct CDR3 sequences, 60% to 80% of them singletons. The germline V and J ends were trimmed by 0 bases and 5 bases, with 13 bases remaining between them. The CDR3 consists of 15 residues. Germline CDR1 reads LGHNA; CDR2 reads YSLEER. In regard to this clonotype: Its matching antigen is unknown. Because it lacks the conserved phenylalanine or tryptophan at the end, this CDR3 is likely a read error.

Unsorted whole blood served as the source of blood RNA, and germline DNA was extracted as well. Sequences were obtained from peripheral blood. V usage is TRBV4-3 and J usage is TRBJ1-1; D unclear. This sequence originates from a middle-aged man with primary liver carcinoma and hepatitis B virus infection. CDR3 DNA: TGCGCCAGCAGCCAAGATCTAAACGTATGGACTGAAGCTTTCTAT. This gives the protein CASSQDLNVWTEAFY.